This T cell receptor (beta chain) was captured in a study of blood T cell repertoires in COVID-19. Turning to the study itself: The analysed material was cDNA or gDNA that came from T cells, B-cell-depleted T cells, or PBMCs.

Authors' methods: Scientists estimated how many nucleated cells there were by amplifying reference gene primers. Using immunoSEQ multiplex PCR, the repertoire was profiled, and TCRdb retains in-frame clones only, with some absent. That table gives V, J and clone size, and the DNA gave D and trimming. In the table there are approximately 290,000 clones, around 91% of which are singletons. V dropped 3 bases and J dropped 4 bases, with 11 bases sitting between them. Germline-derived CDR1 and CDR2 are SGHNT and YYREEE (reference sequence). This CDR3 region has 15 residues. Adults between about 18 and 89 years of age took part from about two dozen US areas. Which cohort a participant joined came from the clinical history participants gave.

This TCR was sampled from a woman aged 18 to 35 with acute COVID-19. V and J are TRBV5-4 and TRBJ2-6; D is ambiguous. Sequencing was done on a sample of PBMCs or T cells enriched from blood (not recorded which). The CDR3 reads CASSSYGTGANVLTF. CDR3 DNA sequence: TGTGCCAGCAGCTCCTACGGTACCGGGGCCAACGTCCTGACTTTC.